Sequencing of this T cell receptor (beta chain) was carried out in a study of control samples from healthy donors and cancer patients. Looked up from germline, CDR1 is SGDLS and CDR2 is YYNGEE. V lost 0 bases to trimming and J lost 7 bases, with 13 bases between them. This CDR3 has 15 residues. Sequenced by immunoSEQ multiplex PCR; TCRdb stores in-frame clones only, minus some. The data hold roughly 43,000 clones, with roughly 86% observed a single time. Sequenced input: PBMCs. The rearrangement joins TRBV9 to TRBJ1-4, with D possibly TRBD1 on 6 matching bases. The TCR originated in a woman aged 55 to 70 with lung cancer. CDR3 sequence (DNA): TGTGCCAGCAGCGTAGGCGGGGCAGGGGCTGAAAAACTGTTTTTT. Translated: CASSVGGAGAEKLFF. Full variable domain (remainder filled in from reference TRBV9 and TRBJ1-4): DSGVTQTPKHLITATGQRVTLRCSPRSGDLSVYWYQQSLDQGLQFLIQYYNGEERAKGNILERFSAQQFPDLHSELNLSSLELGDSALYFCASSVGGAGAEKLFFGSGTQLSVL.